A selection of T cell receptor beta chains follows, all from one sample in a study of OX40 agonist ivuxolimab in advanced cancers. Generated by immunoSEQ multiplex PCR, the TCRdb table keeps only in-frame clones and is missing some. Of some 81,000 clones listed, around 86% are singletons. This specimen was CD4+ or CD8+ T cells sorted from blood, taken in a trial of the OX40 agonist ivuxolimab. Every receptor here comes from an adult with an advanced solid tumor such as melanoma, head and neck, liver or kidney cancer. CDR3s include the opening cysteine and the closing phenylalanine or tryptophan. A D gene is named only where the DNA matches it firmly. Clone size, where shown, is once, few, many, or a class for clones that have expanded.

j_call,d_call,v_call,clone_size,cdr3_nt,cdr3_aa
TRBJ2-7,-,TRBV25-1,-,TGTGCCAGCAGTGCCAATCAAGCCTCCGCCTACGAGCAGTACTTC,CASSANQASAYEQYF
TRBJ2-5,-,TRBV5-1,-,TGCGCCAGCCACGTCAGTCAAGAGACCCAGTACTTC,CASHVSQETQYF
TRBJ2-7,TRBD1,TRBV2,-,TGTGCCAGCAGTGAAGTCCGGACAGGGGGCACCGAGCAGTACTTC,CASSEVRTGGTEQYF
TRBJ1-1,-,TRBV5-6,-,TGTGCCAGCAGCCGCCCGGTGGGGGTCGCTTTCTTT,CASSRPVGVAFF
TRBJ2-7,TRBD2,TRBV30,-,TGTGCCTGGAGTGGCGGGGGGGCTTACGAGCAGTACTTC,CAWSGGGAYEQYF
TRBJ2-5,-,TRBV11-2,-,TGTGCCAGCAGCTTAGCGGGGATTTACGAGACCCAGTACTTC,CASSLAGIYETQYF
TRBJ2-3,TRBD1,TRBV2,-,TGTGCCAGCAGTGAGACAGGACAGGGGAACACAGATACGCAGTATTTT,CASSETGQGNTDTQYF
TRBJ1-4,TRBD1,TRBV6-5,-,TGTGCCAGCAGTTATGACGGACAGGGGGGTAATGAAAAACTGTTTTTT,CASSYDGQGGNEKLFF
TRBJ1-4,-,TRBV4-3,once,TGCGCCAGCAGCCAAGCACAGCACCAAGCAACTAATGAAAAACTGTTTTTT,CASSQAQHQATNEKLFF
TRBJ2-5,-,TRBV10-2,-,TGCGCCAGCAGTAGTGGGGTAGGCGAGACCCAGTACTTC,CASSSGVGETQYF
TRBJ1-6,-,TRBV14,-,TGTGCCAGCAGCCAGGGGCGAAGCTCCTATAATTCACCCCTCCACTTT,CASSQGRSSYNSPLHF
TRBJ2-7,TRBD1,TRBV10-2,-,TGCGCCAGCTGCACACCGGACAGGGGGTACGAGCAGTACTTC,CASCTPDRGYEQYF
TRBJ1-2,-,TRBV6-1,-,TGTGCCAGCAGTGAAAAGTATGTCAGGCCTAACTATGGCTACACCTTC,CASSEKYVRPNYGYTF
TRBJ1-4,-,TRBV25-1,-,TGTGCCAGCAGTGGGCAGGGATATGAAAAACTGTTTTTT,CASSGQGYEKLFF
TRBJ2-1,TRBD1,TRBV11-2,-,TGTGCCAGCAGCACGACAGGGCGCTCCTACAATGAGCAGTTCTTC,CASSTTGRSYNEQFF
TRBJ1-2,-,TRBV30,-,TGTGCCTGGAGTGTACTCCTTTTCTACACCTTC,CAWSVLLFYTF